The 3 T cell receptor beta chains reported below all come from one sample, sequenced in a study of cytomegalovirus exposure and HLA in healthy donors. This table comes from immunoSEQ multiplex PCR, and its TCRdb copy is limited to in-frame clones, with some not included. The data hold 55,000 to 65,000 clones, with 80% to 95% observed a single time. Sequencing used PBMCs. These receptors all come from a man between 18 and 35 years old in good health and CMV-seronegative.

This chain uses TRBV19 with TRBJ2-7; 9 bases are a match to TRBD1. This CDR3 region has 16 residues. The V gene's germline CDR1 is LNHDA and CDR2 SQIVND (reference sequence). With V trimmed by 5 bases and J by 2 bases, 10 bases remained unmatched. This CDR3 is CASSPGTGYVPYEQYF. The CDR3 DNA sequence: TGTGCCAGTAGTCCCGGGACAGGGTATGTCCCCTACGAGCAGTACTTC.

The chain couples TRBV6-6 to TRBJ2-3; D may be TRBD1 (6 bases). The germline gives CDR1 MNHNY, CDR2 SVGAGI (reference sequence). The CDR3 contains 16 residues. Trimming stripped 0 bases from V and 0 bases from J, with 10 bases between. The CDR3 reads CASSYSTGSSTDTQYF. CDR3 DNA: TGTGCCAGCAGTTACTCGACAGGCTCGAGCACAGATACGCAGTATTTT.

The chain combines TRBV18 with TRBJ2-1; D unresolved. CDR3 length: 13 amino acids. The V gene lost 4 bases and the J gene lost 6 bases, with 10 bases spanning the gap. The germline CDR1 and CDR2 sequences are KGHSH and LQKENI. The CDR3 bases are TGTGCCAGCTCACAAACAAGATTCAATGAGCAGTTCTTC. Protein: CASSQTRFNEQFF. The full variable domain, with the rest looked up from reference TRBV18 and TRBJ2-1, is NAGVMQNPRHLVRRRGQEARLRCSPMKGHSHVYWYRQLPEEGLKFMVYLQKENIIDESGMPKERFSAEFPKEGPSILRIQQVVRGDSAAYFCASSQTRFNEQFFGPGTRLTVL.